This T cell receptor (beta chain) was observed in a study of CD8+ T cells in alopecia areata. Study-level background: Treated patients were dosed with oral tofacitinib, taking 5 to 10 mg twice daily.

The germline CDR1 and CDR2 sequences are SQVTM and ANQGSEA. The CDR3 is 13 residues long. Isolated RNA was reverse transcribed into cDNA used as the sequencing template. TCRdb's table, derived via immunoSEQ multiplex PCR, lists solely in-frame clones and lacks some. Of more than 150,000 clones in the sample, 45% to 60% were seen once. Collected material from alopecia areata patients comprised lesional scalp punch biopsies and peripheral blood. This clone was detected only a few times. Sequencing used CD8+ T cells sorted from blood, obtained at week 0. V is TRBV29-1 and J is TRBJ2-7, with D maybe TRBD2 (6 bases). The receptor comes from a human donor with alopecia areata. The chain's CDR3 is CSTRTTETYEQYF. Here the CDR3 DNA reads TGCAGTACTAGGACTACCGAGACCTACGAGCAGTACTTC.